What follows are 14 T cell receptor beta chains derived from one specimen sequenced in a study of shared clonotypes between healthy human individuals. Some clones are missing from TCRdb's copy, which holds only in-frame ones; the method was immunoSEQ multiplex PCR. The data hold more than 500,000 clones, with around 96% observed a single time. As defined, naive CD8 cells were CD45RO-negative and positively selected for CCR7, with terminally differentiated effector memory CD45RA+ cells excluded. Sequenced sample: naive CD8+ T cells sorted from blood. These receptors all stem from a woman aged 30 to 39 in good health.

CDR3 in DNA: TGTGCCAGCAGCCAAGGAGGGCAGACCTACGAGCAGTACTTC. It specifies CASSQGGQTYEQYF. The chain uses TRBV9 and TRBJ2-7; D is possibly TRBD2 (6 bases). Trimming took off 4 bases at V and 2 bases at J, with 13 bases between the two ends. Germline V lookup: CDR1 SGDLS, CDR2 YYNGEE. The CDR3 runs to 14 residues.

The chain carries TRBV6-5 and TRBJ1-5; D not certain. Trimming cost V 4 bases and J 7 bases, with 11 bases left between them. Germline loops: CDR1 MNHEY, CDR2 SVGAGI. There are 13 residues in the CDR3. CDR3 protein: CASSSGLGQPQHF. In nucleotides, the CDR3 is TGTGCCAGCAGTTCGGGGTTAGGCCAGCCCCAGCATTTT.

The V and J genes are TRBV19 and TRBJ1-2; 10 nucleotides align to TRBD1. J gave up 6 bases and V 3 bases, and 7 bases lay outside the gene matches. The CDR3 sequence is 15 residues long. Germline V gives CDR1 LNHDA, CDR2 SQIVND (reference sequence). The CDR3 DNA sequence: TGTGCCAGTAGTATGGGACAGGGGTTCCTTCATGGCTACACCTTC. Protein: CASSMGQGFLHGYTF.

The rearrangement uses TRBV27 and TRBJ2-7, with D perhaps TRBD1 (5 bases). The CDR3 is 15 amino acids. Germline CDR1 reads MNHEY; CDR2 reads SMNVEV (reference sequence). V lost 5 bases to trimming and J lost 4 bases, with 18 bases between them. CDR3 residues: CASSPTLDSGYEQYF. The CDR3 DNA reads TGTGCCAGCAGTCCAACCCTAGACAGTGGGTACGAGCAGTACTTC.

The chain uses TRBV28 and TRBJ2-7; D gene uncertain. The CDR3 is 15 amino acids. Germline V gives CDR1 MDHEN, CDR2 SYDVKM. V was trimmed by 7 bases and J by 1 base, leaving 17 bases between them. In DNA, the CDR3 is TGTGCCAGCACCCTAGGACCTTTTCGGTCCTACGAGCAGTACTTC. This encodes CASTLGPFRSYEQYF.

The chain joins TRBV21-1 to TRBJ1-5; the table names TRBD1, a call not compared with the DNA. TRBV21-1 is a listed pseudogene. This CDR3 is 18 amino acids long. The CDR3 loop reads CASSKVGQGQCGNQPQHF. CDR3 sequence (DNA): TGTGCCAGCAGCAAAGTAGGGCAGGGCCAGTGTGGCAATCAGCCCCAGCATTTT.

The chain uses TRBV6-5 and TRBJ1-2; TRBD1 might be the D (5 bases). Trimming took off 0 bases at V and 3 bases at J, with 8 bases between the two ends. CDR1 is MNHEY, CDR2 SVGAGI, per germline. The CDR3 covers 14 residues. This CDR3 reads CASSYSGGDYGYTF. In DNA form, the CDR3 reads TGTGCCAGCAGTTACTCGGGGGGGGACTATGGCTACACCTTC.

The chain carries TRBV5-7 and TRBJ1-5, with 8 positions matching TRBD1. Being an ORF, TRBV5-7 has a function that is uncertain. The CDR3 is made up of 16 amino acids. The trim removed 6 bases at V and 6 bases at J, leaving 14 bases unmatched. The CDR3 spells CASTPSRGQGIQPQHF. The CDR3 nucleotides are TGTGCCAGCACCCCAAGCAGAGGACAGGGTATTCAGCCCCAGCATTTT.

The CDR3 region has the DNA TGTGCCAGCAGTTTGGACTACTCCTACGAGCAGTACTTC. Protein sequence: CASSLDYSYEQYF. The V and J genes are TRBV2 and TRBJ2-5; D may be TRBD2 (6 bases). The tail of the sequence fits TRBJ2-7 better, so the J call may be wrong. Looked up from germline, CDR1 is SNHLY and CDR2 is FYNNEI. The CDR3 sequence is 13 residues long.

The CDR3 nucleotides are TGTGCCAGCAGCCAAGTGAGAGGGGATGCCACTGAAGCTTTCTTT. Its translation: CASSQVRGDATEAFF. This chain links TRBV14 with TRBJ1-1; D is perhaps TRBD1 (5 bases). Germline CDR1 reads SGHDN; CDR2 reads FVKESK. V lost 1 base and J lost 4, with 13 bases in between. This CDR3 spans 15 amino acids.

The CDR3 sequence: CASSIFSSASSGNTIYF. DNA of the CDR3: TGTGCCAGTAGTATCTTTTCCTCGGCGAGCTCTGGAAACACCATATATTTT. The chain has TRBV19 and TRBJ1-3; D unresolved. This CDR3 is 17 amino acids long. Trimming stripped 3 bases from V and 0 bases from J, with 15 bases between. Per germline, CDR1 LNHDA and CDR2 SQIVND (reference sequence).

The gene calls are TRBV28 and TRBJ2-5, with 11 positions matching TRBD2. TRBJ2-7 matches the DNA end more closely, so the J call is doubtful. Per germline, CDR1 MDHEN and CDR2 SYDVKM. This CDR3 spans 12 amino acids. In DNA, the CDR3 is TGTGCCAGTAGCGGGAGGGCCTACGAGCAGTACTTC. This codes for CASSGRAYEQYF.

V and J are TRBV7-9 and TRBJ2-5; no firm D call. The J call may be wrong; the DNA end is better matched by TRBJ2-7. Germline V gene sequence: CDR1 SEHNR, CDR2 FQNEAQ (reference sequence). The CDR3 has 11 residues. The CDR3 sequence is CASSFGFEQYF. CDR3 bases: TGTGCCAGCAGCTTCGGGTTCGAGCAGTACTTC.

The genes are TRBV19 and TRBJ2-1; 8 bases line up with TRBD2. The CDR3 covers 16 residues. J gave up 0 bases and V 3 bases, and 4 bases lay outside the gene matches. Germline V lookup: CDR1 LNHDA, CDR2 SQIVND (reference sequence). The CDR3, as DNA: TGTGCCAGTAGTATTTTTGCGGGAGGCTCCTACAATGAGCAGTTCTTC. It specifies CASSIFAGGSYNEQFF.